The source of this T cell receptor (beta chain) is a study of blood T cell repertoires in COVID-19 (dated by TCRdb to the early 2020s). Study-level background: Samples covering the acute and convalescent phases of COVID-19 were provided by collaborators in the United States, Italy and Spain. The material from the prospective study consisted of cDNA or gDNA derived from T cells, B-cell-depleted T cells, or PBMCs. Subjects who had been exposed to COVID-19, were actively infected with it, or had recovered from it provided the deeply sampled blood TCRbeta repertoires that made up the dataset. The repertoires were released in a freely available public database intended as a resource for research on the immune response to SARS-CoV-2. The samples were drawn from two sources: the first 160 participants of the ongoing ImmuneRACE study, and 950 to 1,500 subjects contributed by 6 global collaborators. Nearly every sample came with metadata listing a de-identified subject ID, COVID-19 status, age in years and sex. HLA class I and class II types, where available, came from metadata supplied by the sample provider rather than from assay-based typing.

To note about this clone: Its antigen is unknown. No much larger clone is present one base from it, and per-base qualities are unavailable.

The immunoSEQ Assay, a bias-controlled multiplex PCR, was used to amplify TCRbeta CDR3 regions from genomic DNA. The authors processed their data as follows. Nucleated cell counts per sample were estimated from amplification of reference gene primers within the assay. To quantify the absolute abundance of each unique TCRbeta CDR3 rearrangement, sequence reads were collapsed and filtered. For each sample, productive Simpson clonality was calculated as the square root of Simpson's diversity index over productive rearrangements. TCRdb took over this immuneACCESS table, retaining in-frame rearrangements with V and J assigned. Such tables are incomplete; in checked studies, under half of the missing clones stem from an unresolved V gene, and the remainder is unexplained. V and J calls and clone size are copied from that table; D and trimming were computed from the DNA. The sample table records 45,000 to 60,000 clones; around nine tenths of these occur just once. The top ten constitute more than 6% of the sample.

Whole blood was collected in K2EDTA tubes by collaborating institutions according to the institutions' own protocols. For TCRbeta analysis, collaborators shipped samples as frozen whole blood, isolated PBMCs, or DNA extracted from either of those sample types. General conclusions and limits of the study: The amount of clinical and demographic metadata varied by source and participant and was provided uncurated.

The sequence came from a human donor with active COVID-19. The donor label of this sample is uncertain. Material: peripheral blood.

The CDR3 region reads CASSGGPPAYSPLHF. Read as DNA, the sequence is TGCGCCAGCAGTGGGGGCCCCCCAGCCTATTCACCCCTCCACTTT. The rearranged chain carries TRBV10-2 and TRBJ1-6, with TRBD1 perhaps the D gene, on 5 matching bases. The CDR3 covers 15 residues, taking in both the cysteine and the phenylalanine. Kept here is only the CDR3 DNA, which spans 45 bases and is read in frame from base 1. The germline V gene encodes CDR1 WSHSY and CDR2 SAAADI. The junction shows trimming of 4 bases on V and 8 bases on J, plus 15 bases between the germline ends.